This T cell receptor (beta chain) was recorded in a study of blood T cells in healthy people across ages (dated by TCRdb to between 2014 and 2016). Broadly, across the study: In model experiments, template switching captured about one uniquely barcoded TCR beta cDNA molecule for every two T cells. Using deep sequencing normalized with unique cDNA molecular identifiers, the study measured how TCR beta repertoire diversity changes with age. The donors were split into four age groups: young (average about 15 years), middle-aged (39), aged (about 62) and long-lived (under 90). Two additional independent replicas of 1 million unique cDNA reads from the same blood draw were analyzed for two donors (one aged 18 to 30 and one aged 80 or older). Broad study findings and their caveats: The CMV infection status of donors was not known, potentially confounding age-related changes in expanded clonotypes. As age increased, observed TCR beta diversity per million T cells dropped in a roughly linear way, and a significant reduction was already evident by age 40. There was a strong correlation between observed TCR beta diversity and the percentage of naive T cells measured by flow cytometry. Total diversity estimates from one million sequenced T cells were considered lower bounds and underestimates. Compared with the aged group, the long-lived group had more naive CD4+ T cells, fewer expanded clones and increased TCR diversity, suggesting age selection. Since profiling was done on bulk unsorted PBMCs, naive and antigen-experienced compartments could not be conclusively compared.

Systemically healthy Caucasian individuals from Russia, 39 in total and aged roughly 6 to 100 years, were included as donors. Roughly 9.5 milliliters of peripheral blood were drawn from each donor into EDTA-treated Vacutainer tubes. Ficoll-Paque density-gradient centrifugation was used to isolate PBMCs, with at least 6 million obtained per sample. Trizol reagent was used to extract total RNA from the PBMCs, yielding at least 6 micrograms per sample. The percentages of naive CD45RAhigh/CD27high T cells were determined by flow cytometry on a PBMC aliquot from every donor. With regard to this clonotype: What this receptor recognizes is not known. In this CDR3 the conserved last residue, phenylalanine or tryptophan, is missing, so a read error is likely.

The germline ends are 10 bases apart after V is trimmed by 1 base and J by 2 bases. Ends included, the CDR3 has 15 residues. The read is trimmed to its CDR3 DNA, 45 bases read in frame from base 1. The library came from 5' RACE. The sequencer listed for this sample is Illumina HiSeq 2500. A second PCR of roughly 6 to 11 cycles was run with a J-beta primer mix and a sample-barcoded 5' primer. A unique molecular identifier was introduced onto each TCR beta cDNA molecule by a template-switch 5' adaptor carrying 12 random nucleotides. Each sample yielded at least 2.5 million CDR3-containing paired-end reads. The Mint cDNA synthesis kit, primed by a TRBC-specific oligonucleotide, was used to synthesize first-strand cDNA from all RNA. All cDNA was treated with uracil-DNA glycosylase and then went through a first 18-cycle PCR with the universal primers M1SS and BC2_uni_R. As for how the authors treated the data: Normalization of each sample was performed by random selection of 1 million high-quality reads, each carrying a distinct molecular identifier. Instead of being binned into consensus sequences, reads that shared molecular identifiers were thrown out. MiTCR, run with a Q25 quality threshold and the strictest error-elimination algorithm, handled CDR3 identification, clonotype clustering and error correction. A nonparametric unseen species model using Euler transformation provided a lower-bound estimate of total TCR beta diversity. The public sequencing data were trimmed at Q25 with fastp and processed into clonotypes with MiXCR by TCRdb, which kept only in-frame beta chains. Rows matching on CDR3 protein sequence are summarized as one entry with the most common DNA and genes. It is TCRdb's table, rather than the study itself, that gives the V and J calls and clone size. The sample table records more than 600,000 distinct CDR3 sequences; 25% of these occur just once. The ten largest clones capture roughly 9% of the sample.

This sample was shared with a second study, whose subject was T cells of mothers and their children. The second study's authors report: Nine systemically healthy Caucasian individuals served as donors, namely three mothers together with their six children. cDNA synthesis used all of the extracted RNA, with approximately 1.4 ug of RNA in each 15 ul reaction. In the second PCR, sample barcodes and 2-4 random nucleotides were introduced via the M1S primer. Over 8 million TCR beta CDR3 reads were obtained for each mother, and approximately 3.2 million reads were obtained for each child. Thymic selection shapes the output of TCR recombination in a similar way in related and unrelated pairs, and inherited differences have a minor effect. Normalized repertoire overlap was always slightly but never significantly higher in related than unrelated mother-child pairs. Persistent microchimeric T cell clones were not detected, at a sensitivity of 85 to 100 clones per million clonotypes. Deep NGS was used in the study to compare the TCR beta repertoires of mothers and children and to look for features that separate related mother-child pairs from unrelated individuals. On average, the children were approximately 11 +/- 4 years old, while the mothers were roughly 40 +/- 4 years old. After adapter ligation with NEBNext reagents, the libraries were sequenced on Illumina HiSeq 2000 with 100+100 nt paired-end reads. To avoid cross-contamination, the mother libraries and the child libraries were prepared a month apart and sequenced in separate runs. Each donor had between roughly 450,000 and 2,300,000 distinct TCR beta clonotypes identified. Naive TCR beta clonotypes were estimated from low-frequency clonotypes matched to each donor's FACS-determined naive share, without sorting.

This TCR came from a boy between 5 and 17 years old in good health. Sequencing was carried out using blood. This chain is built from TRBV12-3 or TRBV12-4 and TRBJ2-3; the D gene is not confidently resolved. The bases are TGTGCCAGCAGTTTAGGCGATTTGGACACAGATACGCAGTATTCT. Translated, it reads CASSLGDLDTDTQYS.